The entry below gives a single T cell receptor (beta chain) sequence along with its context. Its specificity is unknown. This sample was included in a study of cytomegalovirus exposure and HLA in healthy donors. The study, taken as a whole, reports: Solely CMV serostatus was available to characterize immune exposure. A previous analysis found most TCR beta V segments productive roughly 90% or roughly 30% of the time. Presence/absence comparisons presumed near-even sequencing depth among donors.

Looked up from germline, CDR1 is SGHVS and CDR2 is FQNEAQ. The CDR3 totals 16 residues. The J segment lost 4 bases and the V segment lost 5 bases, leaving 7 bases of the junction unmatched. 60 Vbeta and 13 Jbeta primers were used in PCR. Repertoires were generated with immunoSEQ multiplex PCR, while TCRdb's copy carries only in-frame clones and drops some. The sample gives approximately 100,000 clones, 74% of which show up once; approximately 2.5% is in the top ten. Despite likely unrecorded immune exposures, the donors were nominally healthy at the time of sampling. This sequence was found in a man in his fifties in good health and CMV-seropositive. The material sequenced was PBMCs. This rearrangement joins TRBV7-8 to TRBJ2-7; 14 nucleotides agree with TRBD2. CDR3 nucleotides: TGTGCCAGCAGCGTGGGGACTAGCGGGAGTTCTTACGAGCAGTACTTC. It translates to CASSVGTSGSSYEQYF. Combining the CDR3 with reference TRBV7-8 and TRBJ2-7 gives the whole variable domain GAGVSQSPRYKVAKRGQDVALRCDPISGHVSLFWYQQALGQGPEFLTYFQNEAQLDKSGLPSDRFFAERPEGSVSTLKIQRTQQEDSAVYLCASSVGTSGSSYEQYFGPGTRLTVT.